The source of this T cell receptor (beta chain) is a study of blood T cell repertoires in COVID-19. This CDR3 has 15 residues. Looked up from germline, CDR1 is SGHVS and CDR2 is FNYEAQ. V lost 3 bases to trimming and J lost 0 bases; unmatched junction nucleotides: 1. Authors' analysis steps: Amplification with reference gene primers provided the estimates of nucleated cell counts. Sequencing was performed with immunoSEQ multiplex PCR; in TCRdb, only in-frame clones are kept and a portion is missing. That table furnishes V, J and clone size, whereas the DNA furnished D and trimming. The sample records about 210,000 clones, 84% being singletons.

Sequencing was performed on peripheral blood. The V call is TRBV7-6, the J call TRBJ1-1; 10 bases agree with TRBD1. The sequence derives from a man in his fifties or sixties with active or convalescent COVID-19. The CDR3 loop is CASSLGQGMNTEAFF. CDR3 bases: TGTGCCAGCAGCTTGGGACAGGGGATGAACACTGAAGCTTTCTTT. Together with reference TRBV7-6 and TRBJ1-1, the CDR3 gives the full variable domain: GAGVSQSPRYKVTKRGQDVALRCDPISGHVSLYWYRQALGQGPEFLTYFNYEAQQDKSGLPNDRFSAERPEGSISTLTIQRTEQRDSAMYRCASSLGQGMNTEAFFGQGTRLTVV.